This is a list of T cell receptor beta chains from one sample in a study of shared clonotypes between healthy human individuals. Libraries were prepared by immunoSEQ multiplex PCR; TCRdb keeps only in-frame clonotypes and omits some of them. The sample shows approximately 470,000 clones, 70% to 85% of them seen only once. Sequencing was done on a sample of PBMCs. These TCRs come from a middle-aged woman in good health. Some clones in this sample may be carry-over from other donors' samples. The CDR3 runs from the conserved cysteine through the conserved F or W. A D gene is named only where the DNA matches it firmly. Not every row has a clone size; where given, it reads once, few, many or a size class.

size: .
D: .
V: TRBV5-1
J: TRBJ2-7
DNA: TGCGCCAGCAGCTTGTTGGACAGCCCTACCTACGAGCAGTACTTC
CDR3: CASSLLDSPTYEQYF

size: .
D: TRBD1
V: TRBV19
J: TRBJ1-4
DNA: TGTGCCAGTAGATCCGGGACAGAGAATGAAAAACTGTTTTTT
CDR3: CASRSGTENEKLFF

size: .
D: .
V: TRBV19
J: TRBJ2-2
DNA: TGTGCCAGTAGTATATTAGCGGTCACCGGGGAGCTGTTTTTT
CDR3: CASSILAVTGELFF

size: .
D: TRBD2
V: TRBV18
J: TRBJ2-1
DNA: TGTGCCAGCTCACCACCGTCTTTAGCGGGAGCCGAGAATGAGCAGTTCTTC
CDR3: CASSPPSLAGAENEQFF

size: .
D: TRBD1
V: TRBV27
J: TRBJ2-5
DNA: TGTGCCAGCAGTTTAACGGACAGGCGGGAGACCCAGTACTTC
CDR3: CASSLTDRRETQYF

size: .
D: .
V: TRBV18
J: TRBJ2-4
DNA: TGTGCCAGCTCACCACCGAGGGGTGCGAAAAACATTCAGTACTTC
CDR3: CASSPPRGAKNIQYF

size: .
D: .
V: TRBV4-3
J: TRBJ1-2
DNA: TGCGCCAGCAGCCAAGCCTCGGGCCAGGGGCTCTATGGCTACACCTTC
CDR3: CASSQASGQGLYGYTF

size: .
D: .
V: TRBV10-3
J: TRBJ2-3
DNA: TGTGCCATCAGTGAGGGTAGGGCAGATACGCAGTATTTT
CDR3: CAISEGRADTQYF

size: .
D: .
V: TRBV4-3
J: TRBJ2-7
DNA: TGCGCCAGCAGCCCGCGACAGAACTCCTACGAGCAGTACTTC
CDR3: CASSPRQNSYEQYF

size: once
D: TRBD1
V: TRBV5-1
J: TRBJ1-4
DNA: TGCGCCAGCAGCTTGGAAGGACAGGTATATGAAAAACTGTTTTTT
CDR3: CASSLEGQVYEKLFF

size: .
D: .
V: TRBV21-1
J: TRBJ2-5
DNA: TGTGCCAGCAATGGGCCCCCGGACTGCCAAGAGACCCAGTACTTC
CDR3: CASNGPPDCQETQYF

size: few
D: .
V: TRBV9
J: TRBJ1-2
DNA: TGTGCCAGCAGCCCCCGTGGGCTCGGGGGTGGCTACACCTTC
CDR3: CASSPRGLGGGYTF

size: .
D: TRBD1
V: TRBV29-1
J: TRBJ2-1
DNA: TGCAGCGTCGGGGACAGCGGTCGAGATGAGCAGTTCTTC
CDR3: CSVGDSGRDEQFF

size: .
D: .
V: TRBV28
J: TRBJ1-1
DNA: TGTGCCAGCAAGGGAGGGAACTGGCGGATGAACACTGAAGCTTTCTTT
CDR3: CASKGGNWRMNTEAFF

size: .
D: TRBD2
V: TRBV2
J: TRBJ2-2
DNA: TGTGCCATGACTAGCGGGTTCGGGGAGCTGTTTTTT
CDR3: CAMTSGFGELFF

size: few
D: TRBD2
V: TRBV7-8
J: TRBJ2-7
DNA: TGTGCCAGCAGCTTAAAATTTCTGACTAGCAAGACCTACGAGCAGTACTTC
CDR3: CASSLKFLTSKTYEQYF

size: .
D: TRBD1
V: TRBV25-1
J: TRBJ2-7
DNA: TGTGCCAGCAGTGGGCAGACAGGGTGGGAGCAGTACTTC
CDR3: CASSGQTGWEQYF

size: .
D: .
V: TRBV5-1
J: TRBJ1-4
DNA: TGCGCCAGCAGCTTGGGCCAGGGCACTAATGAAAAACTGTTTTTT
CDR3: CASSLGQGTNEKLFF

size: .
D: TRBD2
V: TRBV30
J: TRBJ2-7
DNA: TGTGCCTGGAAGGGTCTAGCGGGAGGCCGGGAGCAGTACTTC
CDR3: CAWKGLAGGREQYF

size: .
D: .
V: TRBV6-1
J: TRBJ1-5
DNA: TGTGCCAGCAGAATAGAGGGAGTTCAGCCCCAGCATTTT
CDR3: CASRIEGVQPQHF

size: .
D: TRBD1
V: TRBV9
J: TRBJ1-2
DNA: TGTGCCAGCAGCGTAGCTGGGACAGGGTCCTATGGCTACACCTTC
CDR3: CASSVAGTGSYGYTF

size: once
D: TRBD2
V: TRBV7-9
J: TRBJ2-7
DNA: TGTGCCAGCAGCTTAGATAGCGGGCCGTCCTACGAGCAGTACTTC
CDR3: CASSLDSGPSYEQYF

size: .
D: TRBD1
V: TRBV28
J: TRBJ1-1
DNA: TGTGCCAGCACCCCAGCCCTCACAGGGGGCACTGAAGCTTTCTTT
CDR3: CASTPALTGGTEAFF

size: .
D: .
V: TRBV7-9
J: TRBJ2-1
DNA: TGTGCCAGCAGCCCTTGGCAAGCTACGGCCTACAATGAGCAGTTCTTC
CDR3: CASSPWQATAYNEQFF

size: .
D: .
V: TRBV7-2
J: TRBJ2-2
DNA: TGTGCCAGCCTAAGAGGCAGGGGAACGAACACCGGGGAGCTGTTTTTT
CDR3: CASLRGRGTNTGELFF

size: .
D: .
V: TRBV2
J: TRBJ1-2
DNA: TGTGCCAGCAGCCTGGACAGTCAAGCTACCTTC
CDR3: CASSLDSQATF

size: .
D: .
V: TRBV28
J: TRBJ2-2
DNA: TGTGCCAGCAGTTCAGTTGGAACCGGGGAGCTGTTTTTT
CDR3: CASSSVGTGELFF

size: .
D: TRBD1
V: TRBV6-4
J: TRBJ2-1
DNA: TGTGCCAGCAGTGTAGAACAGGGGTCCAATGAGCAGTTCTTC
CDR3: CASSVEQGSNEQFF

size: .
D: .
V: TRBV7-2
J: TRBJ1-1
DNA: TGTGCCAGCAGCCGTCGTTACGGGGGCAGGGGAATGAACACTGAAGCTTTCTTT
CDR3: CASSRRYGGRGMNTEAFF

size: .
D: TRBD1
V: TRBV29-1
J: TRBJ2-7
DNA: TGCAGCGTTGTAGACAGGGGAAGGCACGAGCAGTACTTC
CDR3: CSVVDRGRHEQYF

size: few
D: .
V: TRBV28
J: TRBJ2-7
DNA: TGTGCCAGCAGCAGAGGTTACGAGCAGTACTTC
CDR3: CASSRGYEQYF

size: .
D: .
V: TRBV11-2
J: TRBJ2-1
DNA: TGTGCCAGTTTCCGGGACTTCTCCTACAATGAGCAGTTCTTC
CDR3: CASFRDFSYNEQFF

size: .
D: .
V: TRBV21-1
J: TRBJ2-5
DNA: TGTGCCGCGTGGCGGGTCAGGGTGGGAGAGACCCAGTACTTC
CDR3: CAAWRVRVGETQYF

size: .
D: .
V: TRBV28
J: TRBJ2-7
DNA: TGTGCCAGCAGTCCATTCACCGACAGCGGCAGGGCTGGGCAGTACTTC
CDR3: CASSPFTDSGRAGQYF

size: .
D: .
V: TRBV6-5
J: TRBJ2-2
DNA: TGTGCCAGCAGAATCGGCCTAGCTCCCGCCGGGGAGCTGTTTTTT
CDR3: CASRIGLAPAGELFF

size: once
D: TRBD1
V: TRBV10-3
J: TRBJ1-1
DNA: TGTGCCATCAGTGACCCCGACAGGGGGCGCAGGAACACTGAAGCTTTCTTT
CDR3: CAISDPDRGRRNTEAFF

size: .
D: .
V: TRBV5-4
J: TRBJ1-1
DNA: TGTGCCAGCAGCCCGGACGTTGCTTTCTTT
CDR3: CASSPDVAFF

size: .
D: .
V: TRBV19
J: TRBJ2-3
DNA: TGTGCCAGTAGTGTGGATAGCACAGATACGCAGTATTTT
CDR3: CASSVDSTDTQYF

size: few
D: .
V: TRBV15
J: TRBJ1-5
DNA: TGTGCCACCAGCCCGGGAGGGGGCAATCAGCCCCAGCATTTT
CDR3: CATSPGGGNQPQHF

size: .
D: .
V: TRBV10-3
J: TRBJ2-6
DNA: TGTGCCATCAGTGGTGCGAGGGGGGGAGCATCTGGGGCCAACGTCCTGACTTTC
CDR3: CAISGARGGASGANVLTF

size: .
D: .
V: TRBV6-1
J: TRBJ2-5
DNA: TGTGCCAGCAGTGAGCGACAGGAAAAAGAGACCCAGTACTTC
CDR3: CASSERQEKETQYF

size: .
D: TRBD2
V: TRBV7-2
J: TRBJ2-7
DNA: TGTGCCAGCAGCCAGACTAGCGGGATGTCCGCGCAGTACTTC
CDR3: CASSQTSGMSAQYF

size: .
D: TRBD1
V: TRBV28
J: TRBJ2-5
DNA: TGTGCCATCGGTCCAGGGGGCTGGGAGACCCAGTACTTC
CDR3: CAIGPGGWETQYF

size: few
D: .
V: TRBV2
J: TRBJ2-7
DNA: TGTGCCAGCACAAGACTCCAGGGTGCTCTCGAGCAGTACTTC
CDR3: CASTRLQGALEQYF

size: .
D: TRBD2
V: TRBV5-4
J: TRBJ2-1
DNA: TGTGCCAGCAGCGCCGGGACTAGCGGGAATGAGCAGTTCTTC
CDR3: CASSAGTSGNEQFF

size: few
D: .
V: TRBV5-1
J: TRBJ2-1
DNA: TGCGCCAGCAGCTTGGAAGTGGGAGAAGAGCAGTTCTTC
CDR3: CASSLEVGEEQFF

size: once
D: .
V: TRBV14
J: TRBJ2-1
DNA: TGTGCCAGCAGCCATTTGGGGGCGGGGAATGAGCAGTTCTTC
CDR3: CASSHLGAGNEQFF

size: .
D: TRBD2
V: TRBV28
J: TRBJ2-2
DNA: TGTGCCAGCAGTTTATGGACTAGCGCCTCGAACACCGGGGAGCTGTTTTTT
CDR3: CASSLWTSASNTGELFF

size: .
D: TRBD1
V: TRBV6-1
J: TRBJ2-3
DNA: TGTGCCACCCCGGGACAGAGCACAGATACGCAGTATTTT
CDR3: CATPGQSTDTQYF

size: .
D: .
V: TRBV27
J: TRBJ1-5
DNA: TGTGCCAGCAGTCCCCGTGGTGATAGCAATCAGCCCCAGCATTTT
CDR3: CASSPRGDSNQPQHF